A selection of T cell receptor beta chains follows, all from one sample in a study of control samples from healthy donors and cancer patients. The protocol was immunoSEQ multiplex PCR, while the TCRdb copy is restricted to in-frame clones and leaves out a portion. The repertoire holds about 130,000 clones, with approximately 90% as singletons. Sequenced material: blood. Receptor source: a man aged 50-60 years in good health. Both conserved end residues are part of each CDR3. The D gene is left open where the match is weak. Clone size is not always given. Where it is, it says once, few, many or a class for expanded clones.

abundance: -
v_gene: TRBV7-7
d_gene: -
j_gene: TRBJ2-1
CDR3aa: CASSQKGVTGTSVYNEQFF
CDR3nt: TGTGCTAGCAGCCAAAAGGGGGTCACAGGGACTTCTGTCTACAATGAGCAGTTCTTC

abundance: -
v_gene: TRBV6-1
d_gene: -
j_gene: TRBJ2-7
CDR3aa: CASSEAAGVFYEQYF
CDR3nt: TGTGCCAGCAGTGAAGCGGCAGGGGTGTTCTACGAGCAGTACTTC

abundance: once
v_gene: TRBV6-5
d_gene: TRBD1
j_gene: TRBJ2-2
CDR3aa: CASSWDSRNTGELFF
CDR3nt: TGTGCCAGCAGTTGGGACAGTCGGAACACCGGGGAGCTGTTTTTT

abundance: once
v_gene: TRBV30
d_gene: TRBD1
j_gene: TRBJ2-1
CDR3aa: CAWSPGTVVNEQFF
CDR3nt: TGTGCCTGGAGTCCCGGGACAGTGGTCAATGAGCAGTTCTTC

abundance: -
v_gene: TRBV15
d_gene: -
j_gene: TRBJ2-1
CDR3aa: CATSRDPRGWGNEQFF
CDR3nt: TGTGCCACCAGCAGAGATCCTAGGGGCTGGGGCAATGAGCAGTTCTTC

abundance: once
v_gene: TRBV11-2
d_gene: TRBD1
j_gene: TRBJ1-3
CDR3aa: CASSSYQQGGSFSGNTIYF
CDR3nt: TGTGCCAGCAGCTCCTACCAACAGGGGGGAAGTTTCTCTGGAAACACCATATATTTT

abundance: -
v_gene: TRBV29-1
d_gene: -
j_gene: TRBJ2-3
CDR3aa: CSVEADHERTDTQYF
CDR3nt: TGCAGCGTTGAGGCGGACCACGAACGCACAGATACGCAGTATTTT

abundance: -
v_gene: TRBV5-1
d_gene: TRBD1
j_gene: TRBJ2-7
CDR3aa: CASRPPGQGYEQYF
CDR3nt: TGCGCCAGCAGACCACCGGGACAGGGTTACGAGCAGTACTTC

abundance: -
v_gene: TRBV10-3
d_gene: TRBD2
j_gene: TRBJ2-1
CDR3aa: CAISASTATSGGQIPNNEQFF
CDR3nt: TGTGCCATCAGTGCGTCGACGGCGACTAGCGGGGGCCAAATACCAAACAATGAGCAGTTCTTC

abundance: -
v_gene: TRBV5-6
d_gene: TRBD2
j_gene: TRBJ2-5
CDR3aa: CASSPGLAGATLQETQYF
CDR3nt: TGTGCCAGCAGTCCTGGGCTAGCGGGGGCAACTCTCCAAGAGACCCAGTACTTC

abundance: -
v_gene: TRBV5-5
d_gene: -
j_gene: TRBJ1-1
CDR3aa: CASSLEGPAGTEAFF
CDR3nt: TGTGCCAGCAGCTTGGAGGGACCGGCCGGCACTGAAGCTTTCTTT

abundance: -
v_gene: TRBV5-1
d_gene: -
j_gene: TRBJ2-2
CDR3aa: CASSLEGGTGELFF
CDR3nt: TGCGCCAGCAGCTTGGAGGGCGGAACCGGGGAGCTGTTTTTT

abundance: few
v_gene: TRBV2
d_gene: -
j_gene: TRBJ2-2
CDR3aa: CASSSGTIAPGELFF
CDR3nt: TGTGCCAGCAGCTCCGGGACCATCGCCCCCGGGGAGCTGTTTTTT

abundance: -
v_gene: TRBV7-9
d_gene: TRBD1
j_gene: TRBJ2-1
CDR3aa: CASSLDGQGEFF
CDR3nt: TGTGCCAGCAGCTTAGACGGGCAGGGGGAGTTCTTC

abundance: -
v_gene: TRBV2
d_gene: TRBD1
j_gene: TRBJ2-7
CDR3aa: CASRGTVGYEQYF
CDR3nt: TGTGCCAGCAGAGGGACAGTCGGCTACGAGCAGTACTTC

abundance: -
v_gene: TRBV4-1
d_gene: TRBD2
j_gene: TRBJ2-1
CDR3aa: CASSQESLAGDEQFF
CDR3nt: TGCGCCAGCAGCCAAGAAAGCCTAGCGGGCGATGAGCAGTTCTTC

abundance: -
v_gene: TRBV24-1
d_gene: -
j_gene: TRBJ1-2
CDR3aa: CATRDIYGYTF
CDR3nt: TGTGCCACCAGGGATATCTATGGCTACACCTTC

abundance: once
v_gene: TRBV11-3
d_gene: -
j_gene: TRBJ2-2
CDR3aa: CASSQGGGTGELFF
CDR3nt: TGTGCCAGCAGCCAAGGGGGAGGCACCGGGGAGCTGTTTTTT

abundance: -
v_gene: TRBV2
d_gene: -
j_gene: TRBJ1-1
CDR3aa: CASSGPFGTEAFF
CDR3nt: TGTGCCAGCAGTGGCCCATTTGGCACTGAAGCTTTCTTT

abundance: -
v_gene: TRBV5-6
d_gene: TRBD1
j_gene: TRBJ1-5
CDR3aa: CASSWGQGRQPQHF
CDR3nt: TGTGCCAGCAGCTGGGGACAGGGTCGACAGCCCCAGCATTTT

abundance: -
v_gene: TRBV4-2
d_gene: -
j_gene: TRBJ2-1
CDR3aa: CASSQGSDQGINEQFF
CDR3nt: TGTGCCAGCAGCCAAGGGTCGGACCAAGGGATCAATGAGCAGTTCTTC

abundance: -
v_gene: TRBV9
d_gene: -
j_gene: TRBJ2-3
CDR3aa: CASSVAHAGTDTQYF
CDR3nt: TGTGCCAGCAGCGTAGCCCATGCTGGCACAGATACGCAGTATTTT

abundance: -
v_gene: TRBV19
d_gene: -
j_gene: TRBJ2-1
CDR3aa: CASSVRYNEQFF
CDR3nt: TGTGCCAGTAGCGTGCGGTACAATGAGCAGTTCTTC

abundance: -
v_gene: TRBV6-5
d_gene: TRBD1
j_gene: TRBJ1-5
CDR3aa: CASSSGQGNQPQHF
CDR3nt: TGTGCCAGCAGCAGTGGACAGGGGAATCAGCCCCAGCATTTT

abundance: -
v_gene: TRBV30
d_gene: -
j_gene: TRBJ1-2
CDR3aa: CACTRQANYGYTF
CDR3nt: TGTGCCTGTACCCGACAGGCTAACTATGGCTACACCTTC

abundance: -
v_gene: TRBV11-1
d_gene: -
j_gene: TRBJ1-2
CDR3aa: CASSLAEFGYGYTF
CDR3nt: TGTGCCAGCAGCTTAGCTGAGTTTGGCTATGGCTACACCTTC

abundance: -
v_gene: TRBV7-2
d_gene: TRBD1
j_gene: TRBJ2-3
CDR3aa: CASSFQTGYGTDTQYF
CDR3nt: TGTGCCAGCAGCTTCCAGACAGGGTATGGCACAGATACGCAGTATTTT

abundance: -
v_gene: TRBV9
d_gene: -
j_gene: TRBJ1-2
CDR3aa: CASSATSRDPIAGGYTF
CDR3nt: TGTGCCAGCAGCGCGACTTCGCGGGACCCAATCGCGGGTGGCTACACCTTC

abundance: -
v_gene: TRBV7-3
d_gene: -
j_gene: TRBJ2-6
CDR3aa: CASSPGGWADSGANVLTF
CDR3nt: TGTGCCAGCAGCCCTGGCGGTTGGGCAGACTCTGGGGCCAACGTCCTGACTTTC

abundance: once
v_gene: TRBV29-1
d_gene: -
j_gene: TRBJ2-7
CDR3aa: CSVEISYEQYF
CDR3nt: TGCAGCGTTGAAATCTCCTACGAGCAGTACTTC

abundance: -
v_gene: TRBV9
d_gene: -
j_gene: TRBJ2-2
CDR3aa: CASSVRLGAGELFF
CDR3nt: TGTGCCAGCAGCGTCCGACTAGGTGCCGGGGAGCTGTTTTTT

abundance: many
v_gene: TRBV10-1
d_gene: -
j_gene: TRBJ2-1
CDR3aa: CASTPFRGAYNNEQFF
CDR3nt: TGCGCCAGCACCCCTTTTAGGGGGGCATACAACAATGAGCAGTTCTTC

abundance: -
v_gene: TRBV5-1
d_gene: -
j_gene: TRBJ1-1
CDR3aa: CASSPGGVKAFF
CDR3nt: TGCGCCAGCAGCCCAGGTGGAGTAAAAGCTTTCTTT

abundance: -
v_gene: TRBV7-8
d_gene: TRBD2
j_gene: TRBJ2-5
CDR3aa: CASSPHERGRETQYF
CDR3nt: TGTGCCAGCAGCCCCCACGAGCGGGGGAGGGAGACCCAGTACTTC

abundance: -
v_gene: TRBV6-5
d_gene: TRBD1
j_gene: TRBJ1-1
CDR3aa: CASSPGTGTLAFF
CDR3nt: TGTGCCAGCAGTCCCGGGACAGGGACATTAGCTTTCTTT

abundance: few
v_gene: TRBV5-1
d_gene: -
j_gene: TRBJ1-2
CDR3aa: CASSLDRDGSYGYTF
CDR3nt: TGCGCCAGCAGCTTGGACAGGGACGGGAGCTATGGCTACACCTTC

abundance: -
v_gene: TRBV3-1/TRBV3-2
d_gene: -
j_gene: TRBJ1-2
CDR3aa: CASSQGVSFYGYTF
CDR3nt: TGTGCCAGCAGCCAAGGCGTGAGTTTCTATGGCTACACCTTC

abundance: -
v_gene: TRBV27
d_gene: TRBD2
j_gene: TRBJ2-1
CDR3aa: CASSQLTSGGNNEQFF
CDR3nt: TGTGCCAGCAGTCAATTGACTAGCGGGGGAAACAATGAGCAGTTCTTC

abundance: -
v_gene: TRBV10-1
d_gene: -
j_gene: TRBJ1-2
CDR3aa: CASSASRDLYGYTF
CDR3nt: TGCGCCAGCAGTGCGTCCCGGGACCTTTATGGCTACACCTTC

abundance: -
v_gene: TRBV4-2
d_gene: -
j_gene: TRBJ2-5
CDR3aa: CASSQVVSDNGQETQYF
CDR3nt: TGTGCCAGCAGCCAAGTTGTTTCGGACAACGGCCAAGAGACCCAGTACTTC

abundance: few
v_gene: TRBV11-2
d_gene: TRBD1
j_gene: TRBJ2-7
CDR3aa: CASSLETDRGDLRYEQYF
CDR3nt: TGTGCCAGCAGCCTCGAAACTGACAGGGGCGACTTACGTTACGAGCAGTACTTC

abundance: -
v_gene: TRBV19
d_gene: -
j_gene: TRBJ2-5
CDR3aa: CASSLAITRQETQYF
CDR3nt: TGTGCCAGTAGCTTAGCCATAACACGCCAAGAGACCCAGTACTTC

abundance: -
v_gene: TRBV5-1
d_gene: -
j_gene: TRBJ1-2
CDR3aa: CASSQNYGYTF
CDR3nt: TGCGCCAGCAGTCAGAACTATGGCTACACCTTC